The T cell receptor beta chain under discussion was sequenced for a study of blood T cell repertoires in COVID-19. Profiling relied on immunoSEQ multiplex PCR, and the TCRdb table lists in-frame clones only, not all of them. The sample lists about 49,000 clones, approximately 90% occurring once. The CDR3 loop spans 12 amino acids. Trimming left V 6 bases short and J 6 bases short, with 9 bases between. Germline CDR1 reads SGHAT; CDR2 reads FQNNGV. Sequenced sample: peripheral blood. This receptor was taken from a man aged 80 or over with acute or convalescent COVID-19. The rearrangement links TRBV11-2 to TRBJ2-1, with D possibly matching TRBD2 (5 bases). The CDR3 reads CASRLGGNEQFF. The DNA of the CDR3 is TGTGCCAGCAGACTAGGTGGCAATGAGCAGTTCTTC. Looking up the rest from reference TRBV11-2 and TRBJ2-1 gives the full variable domain: EAGVAQSPRYKIIEKRQSVAFWCNPISGHATLYWYQQILGQGPKLLIQFQNNGVVDDSQLPKDRFSAERLKGVDSTLKIQPAKLEDSAVYLCASRLGGNEQFFGPGTRLTVL.